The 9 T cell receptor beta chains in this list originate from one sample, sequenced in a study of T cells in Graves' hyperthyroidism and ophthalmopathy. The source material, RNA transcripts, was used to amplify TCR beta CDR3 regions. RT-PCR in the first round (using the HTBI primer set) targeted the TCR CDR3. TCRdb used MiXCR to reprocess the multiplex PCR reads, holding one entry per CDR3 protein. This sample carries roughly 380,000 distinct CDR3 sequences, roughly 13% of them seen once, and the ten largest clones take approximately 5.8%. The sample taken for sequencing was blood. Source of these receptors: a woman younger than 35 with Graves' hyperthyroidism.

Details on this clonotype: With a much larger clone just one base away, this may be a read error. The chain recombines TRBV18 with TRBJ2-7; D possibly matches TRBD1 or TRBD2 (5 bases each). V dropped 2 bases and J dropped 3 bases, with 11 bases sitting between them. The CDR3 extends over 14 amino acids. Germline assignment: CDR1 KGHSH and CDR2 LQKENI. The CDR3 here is CASSPGGYLYEQYF. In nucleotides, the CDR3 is TGTGCCAGCTCACCAGGGGGATACCTCTACGAGCAGTACTTC.

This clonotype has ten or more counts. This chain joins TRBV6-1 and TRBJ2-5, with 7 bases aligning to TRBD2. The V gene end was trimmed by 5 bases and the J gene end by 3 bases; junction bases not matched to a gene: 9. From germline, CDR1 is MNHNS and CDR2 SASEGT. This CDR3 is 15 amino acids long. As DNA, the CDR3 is TGTGCCAGCAGTCCACCGGCGGGGAGGGAAGAGACCCAGTACTTC. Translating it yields CASSPPAGREETQYF.

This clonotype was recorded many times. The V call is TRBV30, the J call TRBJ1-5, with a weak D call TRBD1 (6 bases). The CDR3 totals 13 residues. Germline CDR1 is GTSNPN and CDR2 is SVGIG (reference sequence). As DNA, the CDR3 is TGTGGAGCAGGGGCGGATTTCAATCAGCCCCAGCATTTT. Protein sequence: CGAGADFNQPQHF.

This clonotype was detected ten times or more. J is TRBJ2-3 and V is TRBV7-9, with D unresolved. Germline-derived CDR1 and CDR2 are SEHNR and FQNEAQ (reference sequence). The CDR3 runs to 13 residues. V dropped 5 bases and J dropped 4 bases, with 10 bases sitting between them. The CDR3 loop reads CASSLTYPDTQYF. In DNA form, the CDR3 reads TGTGCCAGCAGCCTCACTTACCCAGATACGCAGTATTTT.

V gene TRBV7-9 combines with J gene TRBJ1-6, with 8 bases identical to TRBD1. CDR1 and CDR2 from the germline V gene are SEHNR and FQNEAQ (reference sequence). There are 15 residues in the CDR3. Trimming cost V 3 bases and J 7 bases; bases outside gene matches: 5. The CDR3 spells CASSFTTGVNSPLHF. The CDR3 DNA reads TGTGCCAGCAGCTTCACGACAGGGGTGAATTCACCCCTCCACTTT.

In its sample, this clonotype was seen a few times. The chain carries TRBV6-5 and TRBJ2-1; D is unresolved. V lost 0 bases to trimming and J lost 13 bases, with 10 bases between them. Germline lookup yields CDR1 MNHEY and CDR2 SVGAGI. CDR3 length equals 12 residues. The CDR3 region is CASSYSNTKQFF. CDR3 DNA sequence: TGTGCCAGCAGTTACTCGAATACTAAACAGTTCTTC.

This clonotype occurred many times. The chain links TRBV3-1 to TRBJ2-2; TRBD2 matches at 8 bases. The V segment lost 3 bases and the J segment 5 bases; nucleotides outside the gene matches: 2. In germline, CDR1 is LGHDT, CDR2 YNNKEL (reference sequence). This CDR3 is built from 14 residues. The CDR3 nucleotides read TGTGCCAGCAGCCAGGCGGGGGGAACCGGGGAGCTGTTTTTT. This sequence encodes CASSQAGGTGELFF.

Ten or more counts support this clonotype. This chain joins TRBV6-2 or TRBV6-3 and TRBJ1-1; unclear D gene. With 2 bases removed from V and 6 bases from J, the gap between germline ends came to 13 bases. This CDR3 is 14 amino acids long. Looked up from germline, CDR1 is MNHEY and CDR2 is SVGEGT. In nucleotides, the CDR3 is TGTGCCAGCAGTTACCGCGGCAGCATGGCTGAAGCTTTCTTT. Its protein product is CASSYRGSMAEAFF.

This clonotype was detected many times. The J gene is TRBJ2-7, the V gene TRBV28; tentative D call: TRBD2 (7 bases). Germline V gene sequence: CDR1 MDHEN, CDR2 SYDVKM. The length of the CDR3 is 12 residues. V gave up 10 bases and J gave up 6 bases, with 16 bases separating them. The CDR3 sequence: CATTGRVGEQYF. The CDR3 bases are TGTGCCACCACAGGGAGGGTAGGCGAGCAGTACTTC.